This is a list of T cell receptor beta chains from one sample in a study of blood T cell repertoires in COVID-19. TCRdb keeps only in-frame clones here, not all; method: immunoSEQ multiplex PCR. The sample holds fewer than 200,000 clones, 70% to 90% seen once. Sequencing input: peripheral blood. All receptors derive from a man in his forties with active or convalescent COVID-19. Both conserved end residues are trimmed from each CDR3.

v_gene,j_gene,CDR3aa
TRBV29-1,TRBJ2-1,SVASGRGVGNEQF
TRBV10-3,TRBJ2-3,AISEPWTGGATDTQY
TRBV5-4,TRBJ2-1,ASTFLGGAYNEQF
TRBV7-3,TRBJ1-1,ASSLTGVTEAF
TRBV5-5,TRBJ1-4,ASQLPTGPTNEKLF
TRBV6-5,TRBJ2-2,ASIRGANTGELF
TRBV10-3,TRBJ2-1,AISDSTGNRYNEQF
TRBV19,TRBJ1-4,ASTPHRETNEKLF
TRBV12-3/TRBV12-4,TRBJ2-7,ASTIQGRRQY
TRBV7-9,TRBJ1-4,ASSGDAGNEKLF
TRBV5-1,TRBJ1-1,ASSLLTGAADEAF
TRBV28,TRBJ1-3,ASSLGAVISGNTIY
TRBV4-1,TRBJ2-7,ASSPLGASGGPLNSYEQY
TRBV4-1,TRBJ1-1,ASSPIRDRGWTEAF
TRBV5-1,TRBJ2-2,ASSPAAPTHTGELF
TRBV28,TRBJ2-3,ASSLQGSSSTDTQY
TRBV19,TRBJ2-3,ASSIWGDYMGTQY
TRBV4-3,TRBJ1-4,ASSQDPAGAGEKLF
TRBV7-2,TRBJ1-1,ASSLGQNTEAF
TRBV18,TRBJ2-7,ASSPGREDEQY
TRBV5-6,TRBJ1-4,ASSSDGYREANEKLF
TRBV19,TRBJ2-1,ASYGGRQYNEQF
TRBV10-3,TRBJ1-2,AIGQGNYGYT
TRBV6-4,TRBJ2-7,ASRNIRAPIGEQY
TRBV2,TRBJ1-2,ASSDAGVLNYGYT
TRBV25-1,TRBJ1-2,ASSGGGAYGYT
TRBV7-8,TRBJ1-4,ASSPQTGGVGANEKLF
TRBV19,TRBJ2-1,ASSLSGASQIYNEQF
TRBV20-1,TRBJ2-1,SAEAQGQF
TRBV4-2,TRBJ2-5,ASSQDDSPQETQY
TRBV5-5,TRBJ2-1,ASSLTGVYNEQF
TRBV6-6,TRBJ2-5,ASSYSSETQY
TRBV4-3,TRBJ1-2,ASSRPDLYGYT
TRBV10-3,TRBJ1-6,AISESWTAQNSPLH
TRBV19,TRBJ1-6,ASSRVSNSPLH
TRBV28,TRBJ2-7,ASSWLASEQY
TRBV4-2,TRBJ1-1,ASSQGTGGNTEAF
TRBV28,TRBJ1-1,ASSSDRGSNTEAF
TRBV5-1,TRBJ2-2,ASSLGPERGELF
TRBV6-2/TRBV6-3,TRBJ2-3,ASSSYLASSTDTQY
TRBV6-5,TRBJ1-2,ASSPREPGNGYT
TRBV5-1,TRBJ2-3,ASSRRVPFTDTQY
TRBV7-2,TRBJ2-2,ASSVRTGDTGELF
TRBV3-1/TRBV3-2,TRBJ2-7,ASSQGGSGRIDEQY
TRBV6-2/TRBV6-3,TRBJ1-1,ASSYPQGRGRGMNTEAF
TRBV5-5,TRBJ1-1,ASSLLTVSLNTEAF
TRBV7-2,TRBJ1-1,ASSLGSEAF
TRBV12-5,TRBJ2-7,ASATGGSGTSGYEQY
TRBV6-6,TRBJ2-7,ASSYGAGDSYEQY
TRBV21-1,TRBJ2-5,ASPQGGETQY
TRBV28,TRBJ1-2,ASRLDRADGYT
TRBV4-1,TRBJ1-1,ASSQVEGARSTEAF
TRBV30,TRBJ2-7,AWSVKTGSSYEQY
TRBV3-1/TRBV3-2,TRBJ2-5,ASSQGSRRSQETQY